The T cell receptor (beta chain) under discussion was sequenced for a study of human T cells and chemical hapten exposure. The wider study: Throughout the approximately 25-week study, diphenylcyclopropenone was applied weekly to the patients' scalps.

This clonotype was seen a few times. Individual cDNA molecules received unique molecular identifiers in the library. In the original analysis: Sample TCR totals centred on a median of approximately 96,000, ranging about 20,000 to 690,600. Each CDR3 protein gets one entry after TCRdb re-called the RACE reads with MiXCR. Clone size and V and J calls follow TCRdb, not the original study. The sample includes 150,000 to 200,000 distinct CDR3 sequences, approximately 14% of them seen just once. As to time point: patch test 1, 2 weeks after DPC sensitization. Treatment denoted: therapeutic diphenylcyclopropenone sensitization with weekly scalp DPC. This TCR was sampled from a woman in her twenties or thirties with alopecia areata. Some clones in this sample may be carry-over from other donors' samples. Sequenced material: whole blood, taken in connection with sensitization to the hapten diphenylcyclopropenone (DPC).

The chain's CDR3 is CASSQAVGNEQFF. The CDR3 DNA reads TGCGCCAGCAGCCAAGCGGTTGGGAATGAGCAGTTCTTC. This chain links TRBV4-1 with TRBJ2-1; D not resolved. Between the trimmed V and J ends, which lost 1 base and 7 bases, there was a span of 8 bases. Germline V CDR1 and CDR2: MGHRA, YSYEKL. The CDR3 is 13 amino acids.